Sequencing of this T cell receptor (beta chain) was carried out in a study of prognosis after radiotherapy for stage I lung cancer. This clonotype has a count of ten or more. Looked up from germline, CDR1 is DFQATT and CDR2 is SNEGSKA (reference sequence). V lost 2 bases, J lost 5 bases, and 12 bases lay in between. The CDR3 has 13 residues. Two rounds of multiplex PCR amplified TCR beta CDR3 from genomic DNA. For every TRBV and TRBJ gene, a specific primer was used in first-round PCR. One entry per CDR3 protein, called by TCRdb with MiXCR from the multiplex PCR reads. This sample carries about 13,000 distinct CDR3 sequences, roughly 40% of them seen once, and the ten largest clones take roughly two fifths.

The TCR originated in a donor of 50 years or more with non-small cell lung cancer. The chain couples TRBV20-1 to TRBJ1-1, with D perhaps matching TRBD1 (5 bases). The source was PBMCs, collected before or after stereotactic body radiation therapy (not recorded which). Here the CDR3 DNA reads TGCAGTGCTAGAAGCAGGGTGGGAACTGAAGCTTTCTTT. Protein product: CSARSRVGTEAFF.